Following are 11 T cell receptor beta chains from one sample sequenced in a study of blood T cells in healthy people across ages. A second PCR of roughly 7 to 11 cycles used a sample-barcoded 5' primer and a J-beta primer mix. TCRdb redid the calling of the 5' RACE reads with MiXCR, one entry per CDR3 protein. In the table there are around 900,000 distinct CDR3 sequences, roughly 26% of which are singletons. The sample taken for sequencing was blood. The receptors shown here come from a woman of 80 years or more in good health.

This clonotype was detected ten times or more. The genes are TRBV29-1 and TRBJ2-1; either TRBD1 or TRBD2 may fit D (6 bases each). Looked up from germline, CDR1 is SQVTM and CDR2 is ANQGSEA. The ends were cut back, 6 bases at V and 6 bases at J, with 9 bases in the middle. CDR3 length equals 11 residues. The CDR3, as DNA: TGCAGCGTGGGGGGCACCAATGAGCAGTTCTTC. Translating it yields CSVGGTNEQFF.

This clonotype was seen many times. The CDR3 DNA follows: TGTGCCACCAGCAGAGATAGGGGGGCCGGATTAGGTGGGGCCAACGTCCTGACTTTC. Residues: CATSRDRGAGLGGANVLTF. V and J are TRBV15 and TRBJ2-6, with D perhaps assigned TRBD1 or TRBD2 (6 bases each). This CDR3 contains 19 residues. CDR1 is LNHNV, CDR2 YYDKDF, per germline (reference sequence). Trimming shortened V by 0 bases and J by 3 bases, and 18 bases separated the two germline ends.

With respect to this clonotype: A much larger clone differs by one base, so this may be a read error. The rearrangement joins TRBV18 to TRBJ2-3, with 10 bases lining up with TRBD2. The CDR3 sequence is 16 residues long. Looked up from germline, CDR1 is KGHSH and CDR2 is LQKENI. CDR3 loop: CTSSPRSGGASDTQYF. Written as DNA, the CDR3 is TGTACCAGCTCACCCAGGAGCGGGGGGGCCTCAGATACGCAGTATTTT.

The V call is TRBV6-1, the J call TRBJ1-5; 9 nucleotides line up with TRBD1. Germline V gene sequence: CDR1 MNHNS, CDR2 SASEGT. The J segment lost 5 bases and the V segment lost 2 bases, leaving 7 bases of the junction unmatched. The length of the CDR3 is 16 residues. The CDR3: CASSEKDRGRDQPQHF. The CDR3, as DNA: TGTGCCAGCAGTGAAAAGGACAGGGGCCGTGATCAGCCCCAGCATTTT.

This clonotype came up many times. The gene calls are TRBV20-1 and TRBJ2-5, with TRBD1 matching over 7 bases. The CDR3 has 13 amino acids. Looked up from germline, CDR1 is DFQATT and CDR2 is SNEGSKA (reference sequence). Germline trimming cut 5 bases from V and 3 bases from J; bases unmatched to any gene: 6. The CDR3 spells CSARRGSEETQYF. The DNA of the CDR3 is TGCAGTGCTCGCAGGGGGTCCGAAGAGACCCAGTACTTC.

The gene calls are TRBV20-1 and TRBJ1-2; the D is unclear. This CDR3 region has 12 residues. Trimming pared 4 bases from V and 2 bases from J, leaving 8 bases between. The germline V gene has CDR1 DFQATT and CDR2 SNEGSKA (reference sequence). CDR3 bases: TGCAGTGCTAAGGACGGCAACTATGGCTACACCTTC. Translating it yields CSAKDGNYGYTF.

This clonotype appeared once. Just one base apart from a much larger clone, this may be a read error. The J gene is TRBJ1-1, the V gene TRBV7-2, with a possible D match to TRBD1 (5 bases). Germline V gene sequence: CDR1 SGHTA, CDR2 FQGNSA. Trimming took off 4 bases at V and 6 bases at J, with 24 bases between the two ends. The length of the CDR3 is 17 residues. CDR3 in DNA: TGTGCCAGCAGCTCGAGGGGCATGAGTTCGGTTTATGCTGAAGCTTTCTTT. It is translated as CASSSRGMSSVYAEAFF.

The V gene is TRBV7-3, the J gene TRBJ2-1, with TRBD1 matching over 7 bases. The CDR3 extends over 16 amino acids. Per germline, CDR1 SGHTA and CDR2 FQGTGA. V lost 1 base to trimming and J lost 9 bases; unmatched junction nucleotides: 12. CDR3 sequence (DNA): TGTGCCAGCAGCTTAAGTGGGACAGAGTCGAGCAGTGAGCAGTTCTTC. Protein: CASSLSGTESSSEQFF.

To note about this clonotype: A much larger clone differs from this one at a single base, so this may be a read error. The chain couples TRBV10-2 to TRBJ2-1, with D unclear. The assigned J gene may be wrong: the sequence end matches TRBJ2-7 better. This CDR3 has 15 amino acids. The germline gives CDR1 WSHSY, CDR2 SAAADI. In DNA form, the CDR3 reads TGCGCCAGCAGCGCCCGCCCGAGCTCCTACAATGAGCAGTACTTC. It is translated as CASSARPSSYNEQYF.

The chain combines TRBV20-1 with TRBJ2-1, with TRBD2 identical over 10 bases. V lost 5 bases to trimming and J lost 8 bases; unmatched junction nucleotides: 15. The CDR3 sequence is 16 residues long. In germline, CDR1 is DFQATT, CDR2 SNEGSKA (reference sequence). The CDR3 is CSAPIKREGPWDEQFF. The CDR3, as DNA: TGCAGTGCTCCGATCAAGCGGGAGGGCCCTTGGGATGAGCAGTTCTTC.

The V gene is TRBV4-2, the J gene TRBJ2-5, with D possibly being TRBD2 (6 bases). The end of the DNA aligns better with TRBJ2-7, so the J call may be wrong. The CDR3 runs to 16 residues. Germline V gene data show CDR1 as LGHNA and CDR2 as YNFKEQ. The CDR3 region is CASSQDLGGLPYEQYF. The CDR3, as DNA: TGTGCCAGCAGCCAAGATTTAGGAGGGTTACCCTACGAGCAGTACTTC.